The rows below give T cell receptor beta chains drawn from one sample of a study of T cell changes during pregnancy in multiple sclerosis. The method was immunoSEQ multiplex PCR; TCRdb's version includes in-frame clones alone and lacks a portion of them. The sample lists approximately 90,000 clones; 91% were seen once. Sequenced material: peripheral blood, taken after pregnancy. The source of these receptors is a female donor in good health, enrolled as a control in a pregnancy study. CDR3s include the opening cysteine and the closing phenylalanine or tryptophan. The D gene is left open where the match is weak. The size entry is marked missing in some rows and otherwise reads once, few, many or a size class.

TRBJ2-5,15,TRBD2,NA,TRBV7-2,CASSLGAGGRETQYF
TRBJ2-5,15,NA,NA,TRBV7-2,CASSGVGRAQETQYF
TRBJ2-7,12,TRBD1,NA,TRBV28,CASSLGQREQYF
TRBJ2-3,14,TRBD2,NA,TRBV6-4,CASSFSGGTDTQYF
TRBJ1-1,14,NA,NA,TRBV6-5,CASSRTEMNTEAFF
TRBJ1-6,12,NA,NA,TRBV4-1,CASSQERSPLHF
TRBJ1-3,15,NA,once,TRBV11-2,CASSTPTVSGNTIYF
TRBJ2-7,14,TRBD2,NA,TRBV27,CASSPGTNYNEQYF
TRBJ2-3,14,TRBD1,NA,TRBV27,CASRKGQGANTQYF
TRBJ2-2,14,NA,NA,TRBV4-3,CASSPMRSAGELFF
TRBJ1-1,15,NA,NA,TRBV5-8,CASSYSTDRNTEAFF
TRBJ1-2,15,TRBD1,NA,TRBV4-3,CASSQDPGTGDGYTF
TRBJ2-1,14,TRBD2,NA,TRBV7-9,CASSLGLAGGEQFF
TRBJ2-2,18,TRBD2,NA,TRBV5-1,CASSLNRQRGAGTGELFF
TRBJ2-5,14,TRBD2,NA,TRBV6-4,CASSERTRRETQYF
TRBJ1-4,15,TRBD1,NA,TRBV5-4,CASSSPGQSNEKLFF
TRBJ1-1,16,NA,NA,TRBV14,CASSQDFRQKNTEAFF
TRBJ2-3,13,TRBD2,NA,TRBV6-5,CASKEGLADTQYF
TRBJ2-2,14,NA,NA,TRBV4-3,CASSLDTNTGELFF
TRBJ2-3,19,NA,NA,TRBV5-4,CASSSLWGRDTSHTDTQYF
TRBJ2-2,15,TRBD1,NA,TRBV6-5,CASSPSDRVTGELFF
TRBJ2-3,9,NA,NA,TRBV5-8,CAGDSTQYF
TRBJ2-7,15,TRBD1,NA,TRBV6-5,CASRRTGENSYEQYF
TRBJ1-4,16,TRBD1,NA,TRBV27,CASSLSQDRGGEKLFF
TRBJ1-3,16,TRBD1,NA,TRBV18,CASSPIDRVSGNTIYF
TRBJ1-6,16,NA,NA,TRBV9,CASSVSFRAYNSPLHF
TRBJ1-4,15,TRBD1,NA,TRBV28,CASSFGGQANEKLFF
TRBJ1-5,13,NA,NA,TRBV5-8,CASSLGEDQPQHF
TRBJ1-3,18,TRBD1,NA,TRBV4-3,CASSQDGGGSRAGNTIYF
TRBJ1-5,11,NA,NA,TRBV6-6,CASSTEQPQHF
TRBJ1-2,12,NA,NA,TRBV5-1,CASSVGGEGYTF
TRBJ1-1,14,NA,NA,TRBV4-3,CASSQGGGGTEAFF
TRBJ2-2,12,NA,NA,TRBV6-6,CASSSLPGELFF
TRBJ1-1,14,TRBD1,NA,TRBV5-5,CASSLGQGVTEAFF
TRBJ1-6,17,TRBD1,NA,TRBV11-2,CASSPRTGRNPQSPLHF
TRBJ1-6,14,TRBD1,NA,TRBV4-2,CASSQDRGDSPLHF
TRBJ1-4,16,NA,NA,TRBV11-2,CASSPGRSGVGEKLFF
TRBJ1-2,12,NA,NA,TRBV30,CAWSRQGGGYTF